This T cell receptor (beta chain) was observed in a study of blood T cells in healthy people across ages. The CDR3 has 12 amino acids. CDR1 is SGHDT and CDR2 is YYEEEE in the germline V gene. Trimming stripped 3 bases from V and 6 bases from J, with 10 bases between. In its sample, this clonotype was seen many times. The antigen remains undetermined. Study-wide results and limits: A greater number of naive CD4+ cells and higher diversity distinguished long-lived donors from aged donors. For the donors, CMV status was unknown and possibly confounded expanded clonotype changes.

Next came a second PCR, run for about 7 to 12 cycles, which used a sample-barcoded 5' primer along with a J-beta primer mix. Via MiXCR, TCRdb re-called the 5' RACE reads, giving one row per CDR3 protein. In the table there are about 700,000 distinct CDR3 sequences, 32% of which are singletons. Sample donors were healthy Caucasian individuals that came from Russia, aged roughly 6 to 100. The chain combines TRBV5-6 with TRBJ2-7; D could derive from TRBD1 or TRBD2 (6 bases each). This receptor was taken from a woman at least 80 years old in good health. The source material was blood. CDR3 sequence reads: CASSWGAGEQYF. As DNA, the CDR3 is TGTGCCAGCAGCTGGGGGGCTGGCGAGCAGTACTTC.